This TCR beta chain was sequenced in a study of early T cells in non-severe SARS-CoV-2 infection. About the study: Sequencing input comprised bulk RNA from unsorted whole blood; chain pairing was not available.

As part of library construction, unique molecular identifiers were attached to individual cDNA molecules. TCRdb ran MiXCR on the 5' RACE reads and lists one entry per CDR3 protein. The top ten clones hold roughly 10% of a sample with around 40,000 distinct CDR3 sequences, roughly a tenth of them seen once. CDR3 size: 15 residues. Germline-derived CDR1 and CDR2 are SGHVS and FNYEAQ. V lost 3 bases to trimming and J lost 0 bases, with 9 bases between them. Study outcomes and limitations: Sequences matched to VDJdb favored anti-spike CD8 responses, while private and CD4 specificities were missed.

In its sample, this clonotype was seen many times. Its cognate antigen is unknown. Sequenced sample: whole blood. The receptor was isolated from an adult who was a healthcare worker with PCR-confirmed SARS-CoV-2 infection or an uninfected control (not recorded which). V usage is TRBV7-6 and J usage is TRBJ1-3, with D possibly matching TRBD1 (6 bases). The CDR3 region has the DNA TGTGCCAGCAGCTTTGACAGGTTCTCTGGAAACACCATATATTTT. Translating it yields CASSFDRFSGNTIYF.